Below, 16 T cell receptor beta chains from the same sample are listed, as sequenced in a study of T cell repertoires in cytomegalovirus infection. Their cognate antigens are unknown. From the reads, TCRdb called clonotypes with MiXCR, one entry per CDR3 protein. The top ten hold around 12% of the sample, which has about 770,000 distinct CDR3 sequences, almost 30% seen once. The sample here was cultured CD8+ T cells from PBMCs, taken from culture after CMV antigen stimulation. The receptors were sampled from a human donor in good health (CMV status not recorded). Some clones in this sample may be carry-over from other donors' samples.

The chain carries TRBV2 and TRBJ1-2; D unclear. The CDR3 runs 14 residues. The germline V and J ends were trimmed by 4 bases and 4 bases, with 13 bases remaining between them. Germline V gene lookup returns CDR1 SNHLY and CDR2 FYNNEI. CDR3 sequence (DNA): TGTGCCAGCAGTGGAGGTACGGTCGCCTATGGCTACACCTTC. It translates to CASSGGTVAYGYTF.

This clonotype has ten or more counts. The gene calls are TRBV7-8 and TRBJ2-5, with a tentative D call TRBD2 (5 bases). Germline-derived CDR1 and CDR2 are SGHVS and FQNEAQ. The germline V and J ends were trimmed by 2 bases and 2 bases, with 12 bases remaining between them. The CDR3 is 15 residues long. CDR3 protein: CASSLRKRDQETQYF. The CDR3 region has the DNA TGTGCCAGCAGCTTAAGGAAGAGGGATCAAGAGACCCAGTACTTC.

The V call is TRBV9, the J call TRBJ2-7; D may be TRBD2 (7 bases). Germline V gene sequence: CDR1 SGDLS, CDR2 YYNGEE. CDR3 length: 18 residues. The V gene lost 4 bases and the J gene lost 5 bases, with 28 bases spanning the gap. The CDR3 DNA follows: TGTGCCAGCAGCTTCCGAGGGGGGGTACGGCAAAACCCGAACGAGCAGTACGTC. This sequence encodes CASSFRGGVRQNPNEQYV.

The J gene is TRBJ1-5, the V gene TRBV6-2 or TRBV6-3; maybe TRBD1 (6 bases). The CDR3 length is 14 residues. Between the trimmed V and J ends, which lost 6 bases and 3 bases, there was a span of 12 bases. The V gene's germline CDR1 is MNHEY and CDR2 SVGEGT. CDR3 DNA: TGTGCCAGCAGGACCGGACAGTCCAATCAGCCCCAGCATTTT. This gives the protein CASRTGQSNQPQHF.

This clonotype was counted a few times. V and J are TRBV7-9 and TRBJ2-7; D unclear. The V gene lost 3 bases and the J gene lost 0 bases, with 6 bases spanning the gap. The CDR3 consists of 13 residues. Germline loops: CDR1 SEHNR, CDR2 FQNEAQ (reference sequence). CDR3: CASSFSSSYEQYV. The DNA of the CDR3 is TGTGCCAGCAGCTTCTCTAGCTCCTACGAGCAGTACGTC.

This clonotype was seen repeatedly, ten times or more. V is TRBV7-3 and J is TRBJ2-3, with 9 bases fitting TRBD2. V was pared by 2 bases and J by 1 base, with 10 bases of the junction left unmatched. From germline, CDR1 is SGHTA and CDR2 FQGTGA. The CDR3 is 18 residues long. This CDR3 is CASSLAGKRLAGTDTQYF. The CDR3 region has the DNA TGTGCCAGCAGCTTAGCGGGGAAAAGACTAGCGGGCACAGATACGCAGTATTTT.

This clonotype was seen a handful of times. V usage is TRBV7-9 and J usage is TRBJ2-7, with 10 bases aligning to TRBD1. The V and J ends lost 5 bases and 6 bases, in that order; junction bases with no gene match: 7. The CDR3 totals 14 residues. Germline V gene data show CDR1 as SEHNR and CDR2 as FQNEAQ (reference sequence). CDR3 loop: CASSLGTGDREQYF. The CDR3 nucleotides are TGTGCCAGCAGCCTCGGGACAGGGGACCGCGAGCAGTACTTC.

The chain is built from TRBV7-6 and TRBJ1-5; no clear D gene. CDR1 is SGHVS, CDR2 FNYEAQ, per germline. This CDR3 is 13 amino acids long. The V end was cut by 1 base, the J end by 5 bases, with 6 bases between. The DNA of the CDR3 is TGTGCCAGCAGCTTAGGAAGTGATCAGCCCCAGCATTTT. Translating it yields CASSLGSDQPQHF.

The rearrangement uses TRBV10-3 and TRBJ2-1; D possibly uses TRBD1 or TRBD2 (5 bases each). The ends were cut back, 4 bases at V and 6 bases at J, with 10 bases in the middle. The CDR3 loop spans 13 amino acids. From germline, CDR1 is ENHRY and CDR2 SYGVKD. For the CDR3, the DNA is TGTGCCATCAGTGGGGGACGGATCAATGAGCAGTTCTTC. Protein: CAISGGRINEQFF.

This chain joins TRBV2 and TRBJ2-2; tentatively, D is TRBD1 or TRBD2 (5 bases each). Trimming removed 9 bases at V and 5 bases at J, with 10 bases between. The germline gives CDR1 SNHLY, CDR2 FYNNEI. The CDR3 sequence is 12 residues long. The CDR3 nucleotides are TGTGCCAGAGGGACCCTAACCGGGGAGCTGTTTTTT. Protein sequence: CARGTLTGELFF.

This clonotype was detected only a few times. Here the CDR3 reads CAISQPDTTYNEQFF. CDR3 coding DNA: TGTGCCATCAGTCAACCGGATACGACCTACAATGAGCAGTTCTTC. The rearrangement links TRBV10-3 to TRBJ2-1, with unresolved D. This CDR3 has 15 amino acids. V lost 5 bases and J 2 bases, leaving 13 bases between the germline ends. The germline V gene has CDR1 ENHRY and CDR2 SYGVKD.

The J gene is TRBJ1-1, the V gene TRBV19, with a tentative D call TRBD1 (5 bases). This CDR3 spans 14 amino acids. V lost 6 bases, J lost 1 base, and 12 bases lay in between. From germline, CDR1 is LNHDA and CDR2 SQIVND (reference sequence). CDR3 DNA sequence: TGTGCCAGTAGGTGGGGCAGTAAGAACACTGAAGCTTTCTTT. It encodes CASRWGSKNTEAFF. Complete variable domain (other parts from reference TRBV19 and TRBJ1-1): DGGITQSPKYLFRKEGQNVTLSCEQNLNHDAMYWYRQDPGQGLRLIYYSQIVNDFQKGDIAEGYSVSREKKESFPLTVTSAQKNPTAFYLCASRWGSKNTEAFFGQGTRLTVV.

This clonotype was counted at least ten times. The chain recombines TRBV19 with TRBJ2-7; 9 bases match TRBD2. Germline assignment: CDR1 LNHDA and CDR2 SQIVND (reference sequence). The J segment lost 4 bases and the V segment lost 3 bases, leaving 4 bases of the junction unmatched. The CDR3 is 14 residues long. CDR3 protein: CASSMAGGPYEQYF. The CDR3 nucleotides are TGTGCCAGTAGTATGGCGGGGGGGCCTTACGAGCAGTACTTC.

This clonotype was detected only once. The chain couples TRBV4-1 to TRBJ1-6, with 9 bases fitting TRBD1. Trimming took 1 base from V and 9 from J; bases not matched to a gene: 4. Germline V gene sequence: CDR1 MGHRA, CDR2 YSYEKL. The CDR3 has 15 residues. CDR3 sequence: CASSQGGQGRSPLHF. The CDR3 nucleotides are TGCGCCAGCAGCCAAGGGGGACAGGGCCGTTCACCCCTCCACTTT.

V and J are TRBV7-9 and TRBJ1-1; a weak D match, TRBD1 (5 bases). The CDR3 contains 12 residues. V was clipped by 8 bases and J by 9 bases, with 16 bases between them. The germline V gene encodes CDR1 SEHNR and CDR2 FQNEAQ (reference sequence). The CDR3 nucleotides are TGTGCCAGCGGGTTGACAGACGCACAAGCTTTCTTT. Translation: CASGLTDAQAFF.

The V gene is TRBV6-1, the J gene TRBJ1-4; possible D gene TRBD1, 5 bases. The germline V gene encodes CDR1 MNHNS and CDR2 SASEGT. The CDR3 loop spans 15 amino acids. V lost 1 base and J lost 7, with 13 bases in between. For the CDR3, the DNA is TGTGCCAGCAGTGAAGGGTTTGGGGGAAGTGAAAAACTGTTTTTT. Protein product: CASSEGFGGSEKLFF.